Presented here are 21 T cell receptor beta chains from one specimen sequenced in a study of blood T cell repertoires in COVID-19 (dated by TCRdb to about 2020). Receptor amplification or capture employed the immunoSEQ multiplex PCR assay. Drawn from immuneACCESS, this table holds only the in-frame rearrangements with V and J called that TCRdb kept. Clones are partly lost; checked studies trace under half to an unresolved V gene and leave the rest unexplained. The sample table contains approximately 230,000 clones; only one count was recorded for about four fifths of them. About 9% of the sample comes from the top ten. Sequencing input: peripheral blood. These receptors originate from a man older than 75 with acute or convalescent COVID-19.

The rearrangement links TRBV19 to TRBJ1-1; a weak D match, TRBD1 (6 bases). Trimming removed 0 bases from V and 2 bases from J, with 13 bases in between. Germline CDR1 reads LNHDA; CDR2 reads SQIVND (reference sequence). The CDR3 has 16 amino acids. The CDR3 spells CASSIETGTPNTEAFF. The CDR3 DNA follows: TGTGCCAGTAGTATAGAGACCGGGACACCAAACACTGAAGCTTTCTTT.

The chain has TRBV2 and TRBJ1-4, with D unresolved. Trimming cost V 4 bases and J 0 bases, with 9 bases left between them. CDR3 length: 15 amino acids. Germline CDR1 and CDR2: SNHLY and FYNNEI. The CDR3 reads CASSGQIATNEKLFF. The CDR3 DNA reads TGTGCCAGCAGTGGTCAGATTGCAACTAATGAAAAACTGTTTTTT.

V usage is TRBV7-9 and J usage is TRBJ2-7, with TRBD2 matching 8 bases. Unmatched junction bases numbered 6, after V lost 1 base and J lost 4 bases. The CDR3 consists of 15 residues. Germline CDR1 is SEHNR and CDR2 is FQNEAQ (reference sequence). The CDR3 here is CASSLGSGGPYEQYF. Here the CDR3 DNA reads TGTGCCAGCAGCTTAGGGAGCGGGGGCCCGTACGAGCAGTACTTC.

CDR3: CASSMGAGLGQPQHF. The DNA of the CDR3 is TGTGCCAGTAGTATGGGCGCAGGGTTAGGGCAGCCCCAGCATTTT. The chain carries TRBV19 and TRBJ1-5; maybe TRBD1 (5 bases). Germline V gene lookup returns CDR1 LNHDA and CDR2 SQIVND (reference sequence). The CDR3 is made up of 15 amino acids. Trimming pared 3 bases from V and 7 bases from J, leaving 16 bases between. Using reference TRBV19 and TRBJ1-5 for the parts outside the CDR3, the full variable domain is DGGITQSPKYLFRKEGQNVTLSCEQNLNHDAMYWYRQDPGQGLRLIYYSQIVNDFQKGDIAEGYSVSREKKESFPLTVTSAQKNPTAFYLCASSMGAGLGQPQHFGDGTRLSIL.

V and J are TRBV19 and TRBJ1-1, with a weak D call TRBD1 (6 bases). V was cut by 0 bases and J by 11 bases, with 13 bases left in between. Germline CDR1 reads LNHDA; CDR2 reads SQIVND (reference sequence). The CDR3 is 13 amino acids. The CDR3 nucleotides are TGTGCCAGTAGTATAGATCGGGACAAGCCGGCTTTCTTT. This translates into CASSIDRDKPAFF.

The chain carries TRBV5-4 and TRBJ1-1; D gene uncertain. V was pared by 4 bases and J by 3 bases, with 7 bases between. This CDR3 is built from 12 residues. CDR1 and CDR2 (germline): SGHNT, YYREEE (reference sequence). Here the CDR3 DNA reads TGTGCCAGCAGCCCCCGGGACACTGAAGCTTTCTTT. This sequence encodes CASSPRDTEAFF.

J is TRBJ2-7 and V is TRBV29-1; D gene unclear. Germline V gene lookup returns CDR1 SQVTM and CDR2 ANQGSEA. This CDR3 has 12 residues. Trimming took 4 bases from V and 1 from J, leaving 8 bases between them. In nucleotides, the CDR3 is TGCAGCGTTGCCGACACATCCTACGAGCAGTACTTC. Its translation is CSVADTSYEQYF.

The V and J genes are TRBV24-1 and TRBJ1-3; D remains ambiguous. Germline V gives CDR1 KGHDR, CDR2 SFDVKD. V gave up 5 bases and J gave up 4 bases, with 14 bases separating them. The CDR3 runs 15 residues. CDR3: CATSGAPRKGNTIYF. DNA for the CDR3: TGTGCCACCAGTGGGGCCCCCAGGAAGGGAAACACCATATATTTT.

On this clone: Additional DNA sequences in this sample encode the identical CDR3. This chain connects TRBV5-1 to TRBJ1-1; TRBD1 matches 7 bases. The junction had 8 bases not matched to a gene; V was cut back by 5 bases and J by 1 base. CDR1 is SGHRS and CDR2 is YFSETQ in the germline V gene. The CDR3 covers 15 residues. The CDR3 reads CASSSRTGGNTEAFF. Here the CDR3 DNA reads TGCGCCAGCAGTTCTCGGACAGGTGGGAACACTGAAGCTTTCTTT.

The chain carries TRBV3-1 (or the pseudogene TRBV3-2) and TRBJ2-5; no reliable D call. Germline V gene lookup returns CDR1 LGHDT and CDR2 YNNKEL (reference sequence). Deletions cut 1 base from V and 1 base from J, with 10 bases between. The CDR3 extends over 15 amino acids. The CDR3 coding sequence is TGTGCCAGCAGCCAAGGGCCGCTCCCCCAAGAGACCCAGTACTTC. Residues: CASSQGPLPQETQYF.

The V gene is TRBV1, the J gene TRBJ1-6; the table's TRBD1 call for D was not verified on the DNA. TRBV1 is a listed pseudogene. This CDR3 has 15 residues. CDR3 protein: CTSSQAGIWGSPLHF. CDR3 nucleotide sequence: TGCACCAGCAGCCAAGCAGGGATCTGGGGCTCACCCCTCCACTTT.

The chain employs TRBV7-8 and TRBJ2-7, with TRBD1 matching over 7 bases. Germline loops: CDR1 SGHVS, CDR2 FQNEAQ. The junction had 7 bases not matched to a gene; V was cut back by 5 bases and J by 3 bases. There are 14 residues in the CDR3. The CDR3 nucleotides are TGTGCCAGCAGCCCCGGGACAGCCTTCTACGAGCAGTACTTC. This encodes CASSPGTAFYEQYF.

The chain employs TRBV30 and TRBJ1-6; D unresolved. Germline V gene lookup returns CDR1 GTSNPN and CDR2 SVGIG (reference sequence). V gave up 3 bases and J gave up 0 bases, with 12 bases separating them. This CDR3 is 16 amino acids long. For the CDR3, the DNA is TGTGCCTGGAGCCCCACGGGGAGCTCCTATAATTCACCCCTCCACTTT. Amino acids: CAWSPTGSSYNSPLHF.

The genes are TRBV5-6 and TRBJ2-1; 8 bases are a match to TRBD1. The V and J ends lost 2 bases and 6 bases, in that order; junction bases with no gene match: 7. Germline V CDR1 and CDR2: SGHDT, YYEEEE. This CDR3 is 15 amino acids long. Written as DNA, the CDR3 is TGTGCCAGCAGCTTCAGGGGGCTGGGGATCAATGAGCAGTTCTTC. Its protein product is CASSFRGLGINEQFF.

The chain has TRBV6-5 and TRBJ2-5; possible D gene TRBD1, 6 bases. The CDR3 loop spans 15 amino acids. CDR1 is MNHEY, CDR2 SVGAGI, per germline. Trimming took 6 bases from V and 2 from J, leaving 16 bases between them. The CDR3 nucleotides read TGTGCCAGCAGAAAGTACAGGGCCCTACAAGAGACCCAGTACTTC. Protein: CASRKYRALQETQYF.

This chain links TRBV7-9 with TRBJ1-2, with 7 bases matching TRBD1. The CDR3 runs 14 residues. The germline V gene has CDR1 SEHNR and CDR2 FQNEAQ (reference sequence). J gave up 3 bases and V 5 bases, and 6 bases lay outside the gene matches. In nucleotides, the CDR3 is TGTGCCAGCAGCATAAGGGGGCGGGACTATGGCTACACCTTC. This codes for CASSIRGRDYGYTF.

The chain links TRBV18 to TRBJ2-3, with TRBD2 identical over 10 bases. The CDR3 contains 14 residues. V was clipped by 3 bases and J by 6 bases; unmatched bases: 3. Germline V gene data show CDR1 as KGHSH and CDR2 as LQKENI. This CDR3 is CASSPQAGGDTQYF. As DNA, the CDR3 is TGTGCCAGCTCACCCCAAGCGGGGGGGGATACGCAGTATTTT.

The chain recombines TRBV2 with TRBJ1-1; TRBD1 might be the D (6 bases). V was shortened by 7 bases and J by 4 bases, with 16 bases between the two germline ends. This CDR3 contains 14 residues. CDR1 is SNHLY and CDR2 is FYNNEI in the germline V gene. CDR3 sequence (DNA): TGTGCCAGCACGAGCGTCTTAGGGGGCACTGAAGCTTTCTTT. Its protein product is CASTSVLGGTEAFF.

This clone turned up a few times. The chain combines TRBV3-1 (or the pseudogene TRBV3-2) with TRBJ2-1; 16 bases align to TRBD2. J lost 16 bases, V lost 4 bases, and 13 bases had no gene match. The CDR3 runs 16 residues. Germline CDR1 is LGHDT and CDR2 is YNNKEL (reference sequence). In DNA form, the CDR3 reads TGTGCCAGCAGCCTAGGGACTAGCGGGGGGGCATCTATCTTCTTCTTC. This codes for CASSLGTSGGASIFFF.

This chain joins TRBV5-6 and TRBJ1-5; D is unclear. V dropped 2 bases and J dropped 3 bases, with 3 bases sitting between them. From germline, CDR1 is SGHDT and CDR2 YYEEEE. The length of the CDR3 is 12 residues. The CDR3, as DNA: TGTGCCAGCAGCTTCCTCAATCAGCCCCAGCATTTT. Translated, it gives CASSFLNQPQHF.

This sequence joins TRBV6-5 and TRBJ2-3; a possible D gene is TRBD2 (5 bases). The ends were cut back, 7 bases at V and 5 bases at J, with 13 bases in the middle. This CDR3 has 13 residues. Germline assignment: CDR1 MNHEY and CDR2 SVGAGI. In DNA, the CDR3 is TGTGCCAGCATGGTCCACCGGGGAGATACGCAGTATTTT. Residues: CASMVHRGDTQYF.